This record covers a single T cell receptor (beta chain). This record belongs to a study of beta chain features in type 1 diabetes. What was sequenced were expressed TCRB transcripts, since all of the isolated RNA had been reverse transcribed. Produced via immunoSEQ multiplex PCR; TCRdb's table is partial and in-frame only. The sample lists about half a million clones; approximately 28% were seen once. V gave up 5 bases and J gave up 10 bases, with 13 bases separating them. The CDR3 is 12 residues long. Germline CDR1 reads SGHDT; CDR2 reads YYEEEE. The chain joins TRBV5-6 to TRBJ2-1; the D gene is possibly TRBD2 (6 bases). This sequence originates from a man between 18 and 35 years old in good health. The specimen was naive CD4+ T cells from blood. In DNA form, the CDR3 reads TGTGCCAGCAGACCGGCCCGGGGGGAGCAGTTCTTC. Translating it yields CASRPARGEQFF.